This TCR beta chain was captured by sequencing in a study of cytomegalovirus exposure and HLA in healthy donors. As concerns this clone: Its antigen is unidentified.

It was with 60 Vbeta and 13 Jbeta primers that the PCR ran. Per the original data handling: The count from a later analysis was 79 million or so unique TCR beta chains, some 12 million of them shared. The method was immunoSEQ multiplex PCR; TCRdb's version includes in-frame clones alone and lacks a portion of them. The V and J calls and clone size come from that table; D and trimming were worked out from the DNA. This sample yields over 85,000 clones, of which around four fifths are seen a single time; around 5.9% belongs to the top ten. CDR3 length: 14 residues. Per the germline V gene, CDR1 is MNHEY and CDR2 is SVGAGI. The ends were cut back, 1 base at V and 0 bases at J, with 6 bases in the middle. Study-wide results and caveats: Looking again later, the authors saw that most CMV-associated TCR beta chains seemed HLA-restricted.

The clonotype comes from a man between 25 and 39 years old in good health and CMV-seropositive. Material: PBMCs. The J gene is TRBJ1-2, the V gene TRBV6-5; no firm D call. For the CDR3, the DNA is TGTGCCAGCAGTTACTTGGGAGCTAACTATGGCTACACCTTC. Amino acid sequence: CASSYLGANYGYTF.